Reported below is one TCR beta chain. Its specificity is not known. Other DNA sequences of this sample code for an identical CDR3. This entry comes from a study of shared clonotypes between healthy human individuals. In the original processing: Filtering differed, since immunoSEQ gave only junction sequences and no quality scores. TCRdb's copy holds only in-frame clones and misses some; the assay was immunoSEQ multiplex PCR. V and J calls plus clone size are reproduced from that table; the DNA served to infer D and trimming. The table records a few million clones, around 90% of them present only once. CDR3 size: 13 residues. V was shortened by 4 bases and J by 6 bases, with 11 bases between the two germline ends. Germline assignment: CDR1 SGHRS and CDR2 YFSETQ. Study results and caveats: Incompleteness in sorted-subset sequencing, despite large depth, was shown by rarefaction. It was the non-shared clonotypes that had lower generation probabilities than clonotypes shared by all four donors. The sampled material consisted only of blood, and tissue repertoires are likely to differ.

Sequenced sample: naive CD4+ T cells from PBMCs. The subset was: CD45RA+ positively selected. The receptor was isolated from a man aged 18 to 35 in good health. Some clones in this sample may be carry-over from other donors' samples. V gene TRBV5-1 combines with J gene TRBJ2-1; D is possibly TRBD2 (6 bases). In nucleotides, the CDR3 is TGCGCCAGCAGCCCGGGACTCCTCAATGAGCAGTTCTTC. Protein: CASSPGLLNEQFF.